This T cell receptor (beta chain) originates from a study of blood T cell repertoires in COVID-19. Sequenced by immunoSEQ multiplex PCR; TCRdb stores in-frame clones only, minus some. The sample holds some 220,000 clones, 84% seen once. The CDR3 covers 15 residues. V lost 0 bases and J 4 bases, leaving 13 bases between the germline ends. The V gene's germline CDR1 is SGHRS and CDR2 YFSETQ. The chain is built from TRBV5-1 and TRBJ1-1; tentative D call: TRBD1 (5 bases). Material: peripheral blood. The TCR originated in a man in his fifties or sixties with active or convalescent COVID-19. For the CDR3, the DNA is TGCGCCAGCAGCTTGGATACAGGCCCGACCACTGAAGCTTTCTTT. The encoded protein is CASSLDTGPTTEAFF.